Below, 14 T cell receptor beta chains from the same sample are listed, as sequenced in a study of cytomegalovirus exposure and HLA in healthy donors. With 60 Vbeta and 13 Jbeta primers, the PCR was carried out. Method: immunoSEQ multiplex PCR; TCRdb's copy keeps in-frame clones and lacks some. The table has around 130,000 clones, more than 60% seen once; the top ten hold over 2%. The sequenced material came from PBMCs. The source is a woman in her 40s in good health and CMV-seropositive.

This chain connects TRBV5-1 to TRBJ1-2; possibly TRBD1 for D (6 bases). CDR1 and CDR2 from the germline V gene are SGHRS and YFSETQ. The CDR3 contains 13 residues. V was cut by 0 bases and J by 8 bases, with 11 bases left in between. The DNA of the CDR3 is TGCGCCAGCAGCTTGGCTGTGGGGGCAGGCTACACCTTC. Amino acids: CASSLAVGAGYTF.

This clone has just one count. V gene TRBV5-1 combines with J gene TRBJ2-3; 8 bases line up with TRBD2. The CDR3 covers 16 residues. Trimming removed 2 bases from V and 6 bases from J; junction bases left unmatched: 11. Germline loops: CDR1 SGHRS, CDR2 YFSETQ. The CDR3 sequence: CASSFAPASGGDTQYF. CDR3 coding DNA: TGCGCCAGCAGCTTTGCCCCGGCTTCGGGAGGGGATACGCAGTATTTT.

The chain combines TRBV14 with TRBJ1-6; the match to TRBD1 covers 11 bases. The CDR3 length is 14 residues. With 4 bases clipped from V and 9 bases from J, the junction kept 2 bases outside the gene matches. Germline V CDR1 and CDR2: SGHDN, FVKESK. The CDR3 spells CASSRGTGGSPLHF. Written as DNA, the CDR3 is TGTGCCAGCAGCCGCGGGACAGGGGGTTCACCCCTCCACTTT.

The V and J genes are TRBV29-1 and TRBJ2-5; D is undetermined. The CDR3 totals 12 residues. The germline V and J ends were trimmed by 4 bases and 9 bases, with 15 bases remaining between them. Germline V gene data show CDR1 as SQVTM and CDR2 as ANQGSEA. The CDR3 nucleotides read TGCAGCGTTGTTCAGACTGACGAGGCCCAGTACTTC. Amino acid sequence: CSVVQTDEAQYF. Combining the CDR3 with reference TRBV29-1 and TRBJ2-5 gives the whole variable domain SAVISQKPSRDICQRGTSLTIQCQVDSQVTMMFWYRQQPGQSLTLIATANQGSEATYESGFVIDKFPISRPNLTFSTLTVSNMSPEDSSIYLCSVVQTDEAQYFGPGTRLLVL.

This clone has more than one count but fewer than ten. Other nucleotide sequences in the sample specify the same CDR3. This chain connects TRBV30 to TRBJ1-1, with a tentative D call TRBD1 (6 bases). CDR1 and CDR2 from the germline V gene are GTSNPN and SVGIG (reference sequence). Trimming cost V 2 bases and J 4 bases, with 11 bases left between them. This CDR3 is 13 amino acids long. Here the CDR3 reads CAWSRQGGTEAFF. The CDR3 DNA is TGTGCCTGGAGTCGGCAAGGGGGCACTGAAGCTTTCTTT.

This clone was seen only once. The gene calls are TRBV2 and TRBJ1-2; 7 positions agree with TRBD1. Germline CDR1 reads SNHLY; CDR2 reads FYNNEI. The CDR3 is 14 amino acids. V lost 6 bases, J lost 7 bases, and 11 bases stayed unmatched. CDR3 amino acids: CASSPMTGKSGYTF. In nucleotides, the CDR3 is TGTGCCAGCAGCCCCATGACAGGGAAGAGTGGCTACACCTTC.

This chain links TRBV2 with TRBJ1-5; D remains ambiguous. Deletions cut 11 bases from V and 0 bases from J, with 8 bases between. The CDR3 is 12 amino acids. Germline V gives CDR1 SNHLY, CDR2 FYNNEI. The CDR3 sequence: CASRDSNQPQHF. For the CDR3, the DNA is TGTGCCTCCCGGGATAGCAATCAGCCCCAGCATTTT. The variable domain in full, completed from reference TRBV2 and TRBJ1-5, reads EPEVTQTPSHQVTQMGQEVILRCVPISNHLYFYWYRQILGQKVEFLVSFYNNEISEKSEIFDDQFSVERPDGSNFTLKIRSTKLEDSAMYFCASRDSNQPQHFGDGTRLSIL.

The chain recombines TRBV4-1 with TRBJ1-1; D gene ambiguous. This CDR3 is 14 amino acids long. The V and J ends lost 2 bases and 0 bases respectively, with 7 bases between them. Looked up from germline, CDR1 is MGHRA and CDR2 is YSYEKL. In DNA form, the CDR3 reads TGCGCCAGCAGCCAATATCTATTGAACACTGAAGCTTTCTTT. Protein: CASSQYLLNTEAFF.

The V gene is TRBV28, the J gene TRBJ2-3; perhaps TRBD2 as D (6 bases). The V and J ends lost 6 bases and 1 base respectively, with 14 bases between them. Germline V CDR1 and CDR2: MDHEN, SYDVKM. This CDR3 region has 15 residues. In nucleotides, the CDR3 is TGTGCCAGCAGCTCTACCTGGGGGGGCACAGATACGCAGTATTTT. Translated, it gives CASSSTWGGTDTQYF. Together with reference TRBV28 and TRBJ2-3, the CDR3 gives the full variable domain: DVKVTQSSRYLVKRTGEKVFLECVQDMDHENMFWYRQDPGLGLRLIYFSYDVKMKEKGDIPEGYSVSREKKERFSLILESASTNQTSMYLCASSSTWGGTDTQYFGPGTRLTVL.

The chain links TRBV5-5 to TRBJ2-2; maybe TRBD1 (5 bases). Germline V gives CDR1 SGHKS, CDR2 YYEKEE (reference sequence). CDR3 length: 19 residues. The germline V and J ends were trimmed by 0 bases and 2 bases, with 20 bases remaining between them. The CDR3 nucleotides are TGTGCCAGCAGCTTGGTGGCAGGGCAACTGAACGGAAACACCGGGGAGCTGTTTTTT. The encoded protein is CASSLVAGQLNGNTGELFF.

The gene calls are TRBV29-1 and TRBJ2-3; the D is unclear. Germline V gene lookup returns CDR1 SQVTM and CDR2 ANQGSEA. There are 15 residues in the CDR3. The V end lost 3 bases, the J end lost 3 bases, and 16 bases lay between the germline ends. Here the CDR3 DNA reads TGCAGCGTTGAGAAGAAGCTAGAAGTAACAGATACGCAGTATTTT. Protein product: CSVEKKLEVTDTQYF.

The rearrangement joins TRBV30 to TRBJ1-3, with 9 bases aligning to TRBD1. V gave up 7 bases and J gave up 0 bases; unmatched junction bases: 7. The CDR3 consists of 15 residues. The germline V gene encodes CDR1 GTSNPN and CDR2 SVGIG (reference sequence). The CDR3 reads CASGQGTISGNTIYF. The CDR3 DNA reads TGTGCCTCGGGACAGGGAACCATCTCTGGAAACACCATATATTTT.

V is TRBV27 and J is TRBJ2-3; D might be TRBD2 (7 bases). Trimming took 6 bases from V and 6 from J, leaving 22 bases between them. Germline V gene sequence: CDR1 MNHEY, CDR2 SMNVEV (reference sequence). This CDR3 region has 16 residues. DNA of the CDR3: TGTGCCAGCAGCAAGGGGAGGGGGGCCCTCACGGATACGCAGTATTTT. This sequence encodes CASSKGRGALTDTQYF.

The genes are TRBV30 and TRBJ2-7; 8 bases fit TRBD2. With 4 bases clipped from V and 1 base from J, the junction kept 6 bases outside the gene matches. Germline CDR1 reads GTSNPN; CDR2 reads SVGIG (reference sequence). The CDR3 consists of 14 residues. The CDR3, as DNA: TGTGCCTGGACCATGGGACTAGGGTCCTACGAGCAGTACTTC. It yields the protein CAWTMGLGSYEQYF. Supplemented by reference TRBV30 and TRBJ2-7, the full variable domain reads SQTIHQWPATLVQPVGSPLSLECTVEGTSNPNLYWYRQAAGRGLQLLFYSVGIGQISSEVPQNLSASRPQDRQFILSSKKLLLSDSGFYLCAWTMGLGSYEQYFGPGTRLTVT.